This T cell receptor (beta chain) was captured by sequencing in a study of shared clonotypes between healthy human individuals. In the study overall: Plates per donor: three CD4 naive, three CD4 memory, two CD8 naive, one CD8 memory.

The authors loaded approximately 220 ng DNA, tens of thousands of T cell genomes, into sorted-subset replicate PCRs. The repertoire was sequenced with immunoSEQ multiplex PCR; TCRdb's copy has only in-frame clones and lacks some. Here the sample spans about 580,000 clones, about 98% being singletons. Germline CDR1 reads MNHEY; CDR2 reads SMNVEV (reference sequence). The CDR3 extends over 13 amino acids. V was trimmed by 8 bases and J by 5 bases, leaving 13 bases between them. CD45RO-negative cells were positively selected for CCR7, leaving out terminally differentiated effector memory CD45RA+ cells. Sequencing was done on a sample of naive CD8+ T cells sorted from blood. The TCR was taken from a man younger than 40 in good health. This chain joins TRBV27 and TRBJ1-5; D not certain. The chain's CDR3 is CASSDTNYQPQHF. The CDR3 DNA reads TGTGCCAGCTCTGACACTAATTATCAGCCCCAGCATTTT.